This T cell receptor (beta chain) was identified in a study of OX40 agonist ivuxolimab in advanced cancers. Study results and caveats: Certain nonresponding patients likewise had low normalized T-cell clonal expansion. Clonal expansion among partial responders at 0.1-3.0 mg/kg ranked near the lowest.

The CDR3 extends over 14 amino acids. Germline CDR1 and CDR2: LGHNA and YSLEER. V was trimmed by 0 bases and J by 8 bases, leaving 12 bases between them. This clone was found a few times. The antigen is not known. Blood sampling took place at baseline, cycle 4 day 1, and cycle 7 day 1. Generated by immunoSEQ multiplex PCR, the TCRdb table keeps only in-frame clones and is missing some. Here the sample spans 72,000 or so clones, 87% being singletons. The chain links TRBV4-3 to TRBJ2-3; D possibly matches TRBD1 or TRBD2 (5 bases each). This TCR was sampled from an adult with an advanced solid tumor such as melanoma, head and neck, liver or kidney cancer. Sample: CD4+ or CD8+ T cells sorted from blood, taken in a trial of the OX40 agonist ivuxolimab. This chain's CDR3 is CASSQEYGAGTQYF. CDR3 nucleotides: TGCGCCAGCAGCCAAGAATACGGGGCGGGTACGCAGTATTTT.